One and the same sample provided the 21 T cell receptor beta chains below, sequenced in a study of beta chain features in type 1 diabetes. These TCRs are of unknown antigen specificity. TCRB transcripts that were expressed got sequenced, as all of the isolated RNA had been reverse transcribed. Assay used: immunoSEQ multiplex PCR; TCRdb lists only in-frame clones, some missing. The sample has some 150,000 clones, about 12% seen once. Broader study findings: Shortening of TCRB CDR3s, moderate but significant, appeared in all four CD4+ subsets of Type 1 diabetes patients.

Material: central memory CD4+ T cells from blood. Receptors originate from a man younger than 35 with type 1 diabetes.

The chain is built from TRBV9 and TRBJ2-5, with 8 bases lining up with TRBD1. The germline gives CDR1 SGDLS, CDR2 YYNGEE. The CDR3 sequence is 15 residues long. Losses at the gene ends were 0 bases for V and 5 bases for J; bases not matched to a gene: 6. In nucleotides, the CDR3 is TGTGCCAGCAGCGTAGGGACAGGGTTTTTGGAGACCCAGTACTTC. This gives the protein CASSVGTGFLETQYF.

The genes are TRBV5-1 and TRBJ2-3, with D maybe TRBD1 (6 bases). V was cut by 4 bases and J by 0 bases, with 15 bases left in between. In germline, CDR1 is SGHRS, CDR2 YFSETQ. CDR3 size: 16 residues. DNA for the CDR3: TGCGCCAGCAGCCCAGGGGCACCAATTAGCACAGATACGCAGTATTTT. This sequence encodes CASSPGAPISTDTQYF.

This clone was counted only a few times. The V gene is TRBV7-2, the J gene TRBJ2-1, with 8 bases lining up with TRBD2. This CDR3 spans 16 amino acids. The ends lost 6 bases at V and 1 base at J; junction bases unmatched: 8. From germline, CDR1 is SGHTA and CDR2 FQGNSA. This chain's CDR3 is CASRSGGGYSYNEQFF. The DNA for the CDR3 is TGTGCCAGCAGGTCCGGCGGGGGGTATTCCTACAATGAGCAGTTCTTC. The full variable domain, with the rest looked up from reference TRBV7-2 and TRBJ2-1, is GAGVSQSPSNKVTEKGKDVELRCDPISGHTALYWYRQSLGQGLEFLIYFQGNSAPDKSGLPSDRFSAERTGGSVSTLTIQRTQQEDSAVYLCASRSGGGYSYNEQFFGPGTRLTVL.

The table lists this clone with a few counts. Here the CDR3 DNA reads TGTGCCAGCAGCCAAGAGGGGGCGTCCCCTGAAGCTTTCTTT. It encodes CASSQEGASPEAFF. The rearrangement uses TRBV4-2 and TRBJ1-1; D may be TRBD1 (6 bases). Trimming left V 0 bases short and J 6 bases short, with 11 bases between. The germline V gene has CDR1 LGHNA and CDR2 YNFKEQ. CDR3 size: 14 residues.

This clone has more than one count but fewer than ten. The V call is TRBV18, the J call TRBJ1-1; 8 nucleotides match TRBD1. Trimming at V came to 3 bases and at J to 3 bases, leaving 0 bases not matched to a gene. The CDR3 sequence is 13 residues long. Germline CDR1 and CDR2: KGHSH and LQKENI. CDR3: CASSPGQDTEAFF. The CDR3 bases are TGTGCCAGCTCACCGGGACAGGACACTGAAGCTTTCTTT.

The V gene is TRBV7-2, the J gene TRBJ2-7, with TRBD2 matching over 8 bases. The germline CDR1 and CDR2 sequences are SGHTA and FQGNSA. This CDR3 is 14 amino acids long. After removal of 5 bases from V and 3 bases from J, the junction contained 6 bases not matched to a gene. The CDR3 protein is CASSEAGVVYEQYF. CDR3 in DNA: TGTGCCAGCAGCGAAGCGGGGGTCGTCTACGAGCAGTACTTC.

The chain recombines TRBV6-6 with TRBJ2-3; D gene unclear. Germline V gene sequence: CDR1 MNHNY, CDR2 SVGAGI (reference sequence). CDR3 length: 12 amino acids. Trimming removed 7 bases at V and 0 bases at J, with 5 bases between. CDR3 residues: CASTGSTDTQYF. The DNA for the CDR3 is TGTGCCAGCACGGGCAGCACAGATACGCAGTATTTT.

This clone was counted only a few times. The V call is TRBV15, the J call TRBJ2-1, with 8 bases identical to TRBD2. V lost 1 base to trimming and J lost 3 bases; unmatched junction nucleotides: 5. Germline lookup yields CDR1 LNHNV and CDR2 YYDKDF (reference sequence). The CDR3 has 16 residues. In nucleotides, the CDR3 is TGTGCCACCAGCAGAGGGAGCGGGGGTCTCTACAATGAGCAGTTCTTC. Translated, it gives CATSRGSGGLYNEQFF.

This rearrangement joins TRBV29-1 to TRBJ2-7; 11 nucleotides match TRBD2. Per the germline V gene, CDR1 is SQVTM and CDR2 is ANQGSEA. This CDR3 contains 16 residues. The ends lost 0 bases at V and 3 bases at J; junction bases unmatched: 7. DNA of the CDR3: TGCAGCGTTGAAGAAGGAACTAGCGGGGGTAGCTACGAGCAGTACTTC. Protein: CSVEEGTSGGSYEQYF.

In this sample, this clone turned up a few times. V is TRBV30 and J is TRBJ1-1; D remains unclear. Per the germline V gene, CDR1 is GTSNPN and CDR2 is SVGIG (reference sequence). V dropped 3 bases and J dropped 2 bases, with 7 bases sitting between them. The CDR3 runs 12 residues. The CDR3 protein is CAWSHPNTEAFF. The CDR3 region has the DNA TGTGCCTGGAGCCACCCCAACACTGAAGCTTTCTTT.

The rearrangement uses TRBV19 and TRBJ2-1; 7 bases match TRBD1. The J segment lost 2 bases and the V segment lost 10 bases, leaving 11 bases of the junction unmatched. Germline V gene lookup returns CDR1 LNHDA and CDR2 SQIVND (reference sequence). The CDR3 runs 15 residues. The CDR3 bases are TGTGCCACGGCGACAGGGCCGGGGACCTACAATGAGCAGTTCTTC. Translated, it gives CATATGPGTYNEQFF.

This clone was seen more than once but under ten times. The chain couples TRBV5-6 to TRBJ1-1; no firm D call. CDR3 size: 16 residues. Germline loops: CDR1 SGHDT, CDR2 YYEEEE. Trimming shortened V by 1 base and J by 5 bases, and 18 bases separated the two germline ends. The DNA for the CDR3 is TGTGCCAGCAGCTTGAATAGCGTCCTTAGGCGGACTGAAGCTTTCTTT. Translating it yields CASSLNSVLRRTEAFF.

This clone was seen repeatedly, ten times or more. The chain combines TRBV4-1 with TRBJ1-3; D may be TRBD1 (5 bases). The CDR3 is made up of 15 amino acids. Trimming took 0 bases from V and 2 from J, leaving 8 bases between them. Germline CDR1 and CDR2: MGHRA and YSYEKL. CDR3 DNA: TGCGCCAGCAGCCAAGATCTAGGGGCTGGAAACACCATATATTTT. It codes for CASSQDLGAGNTIYF.

This clone was recorded a few times. The V and J genes are TRBV6-1 and TRBJ1-5; D is possibly TRBD1 (6 bases). Trimming cost V 4 bases and J 6 bases, with 13 bases left between them. Germline CDR1 reads MNHNS; CDR2 reads SASEGT. The length of the CDR3 is 14 residues. CDR3: CASSATGFGQPQHF. In DNA, the CDR3 is TGTGCCAGCAGTGCAACAGGGTTCGGTCAGCCCCAGCATTTT.

This clone was recorded a few times. The genes are TRBV2 and TRBJ1-6; TRBD1 aligns across 8 bases. The CDR3 consists of 15 residues. In germline, CDR1 is SNHLY, CDR2 FYNNEI. With 7 bases clipped from V and 5 bases from J, the junction kept 7 bases outside the gene matches. The CDR3 sequence: CASTEWDRNNSPLHF. DNA for the CDR3: TGTGCCAGCACCGAATGGGACAGGAATAATTCACCCCTCCACTTT.

The rearrangement links TRBV6-1 to TRBJ2-7, with 7 bases fitting TRBD1. Trimming cost V 7 bases and J 0 bases; bases outside gene matches: 6. Germline CDR1 is MNHNS and CDR2 is SASEGT. The CDR3 is 14 amino acids. In DNA, the CDR3 is TGTGCCAGCATTCCGGGACAGCTCTCCTACGAGCAGTACTTC. Its protein product is CASIPGQLSYEQYF.

The V call is TRBV30, the J call TRBJ2-5; 14 bases match TRBD2. After removal of 3 bases from V and 2 bases from J, the junction contained 5 bases not matched to a gene. The CDR3 contains 16 residues. Germline assignment: CDR1 GTSNPN and CDR2 SVGIG (reference sequence). The CDR3 DNA follows: TGTGCCTGGAGCCAGGGACTAGCGGGGGCTCAAGAGACCCAGTACTTC. This gives the protein CAWSQGLAGAQETQYF.

In its sample, this clone was seen a few times. This sequence joins TRBV10-2 and TRBJ1-5; D possibly corresponds to TRBD1 (5 bases). The CDR3 has 13 amino acids. CDR1 is WSHSY and CDR2 is SAAADI in the germline V gene. The V gene lost 6 bases and the J gene lost 3 bases, with 9 bases spanning the gap. The CDR3 loop reads CASSGDLNQPQHF. CDR3 in DNA: TGCGCCAGCAGCGGGGACCTCAATCAGCCCCAGCATTTT.

This chain joins TRBV11-2 and TRBJ2-2; D is uncertain. Germline V gene sequence: CDR1 SGHAT, CDR2 FQNNGV. Trimming took 1 base from V and 0 from J, leaving 9 bases between them. CDR3 length equals 16 residues. CDR3 coding DNA: TGTGCCAGCAGCTTAGGCCAGACCTCGAACACCGGGGAGCTGTTTTTT. Translating gives CASSLGQTSNTGELFF. Full variable domain (outside the CDR3, taken from reference TRBV11-2 and TRBJ2-2): EAGVAQSPRYKIIEKRQSVAFWCNPISGHATLYWYQQILGQGPKLLIQFQNNGVVDDSQLPKDRFSAERLKGVDSTLKIQPAKLEDSAVYLCASSLGQTSNTGELFFGEGSRLTVL.

This chain connects TRBV19 to TRBJ1-5; no clear D. The CDR3 spans 15 residues. V shed 6 bases and J shed 0 bases, with 12 bases lying between them. Germline loops: CDR1 LNHDA, CDR2 SQIVND (reference sequence). The CDR3: CASRNEARSNQPQHF. For the CDR3, the DNA is TGTGCCAGTAGAAACGAGGCCCGTAGCAATCAGCCCCAGCATTTT.

At least ten counts were recorded for this clone. The J gene is TRBJ2-2, the V gene TRBV29-1; possibly TRBD1 for D (5 bases). Trimming took 1 base from V and 6 from J, leaving 9 bases between them. Germline values: CDR1 SQVTM, CDR2 ANQGSEA. CDR3 length equals 13 residues. Here the CDR3 reads CSVEGRAAGELFF. Written as DNA, the CDR3 is TGCAGCGTTGAAGGCAGGGCAGCCGGGGAGCTGTTTTTT.